The present T cell receptor beta chain was sequenced within a study of T-cell memory formation after mild COVID-19. As for the study in general: TCR clusters showed largely donor specificity. Study-level points and caveats: Later expanders leaned toward CD4+, whereas clones contracting from day 15 to 85 were balanced CD4/CD8. The authors left the SARS-CoV-2 specificity of second-wave clones peaking on day 37 unconfirmed. Contracting CD4+ clones sat mainly in CM and EM; CD8+ in EMRA.

MiXCR, applied by TCRdb to the 5' RACE reads, yields one record per CDR3 protein. Of about 250,000 distinct CDR3 sequences detected, 15% appear once; the ten largest clones hold 2.1%. This CDR3 has 15 amino acids. Germline loops: CDR1 MNHEY, CDR2 SVGAGI. Trimming took 4 bases from V and 2 from J; bases not matched to a gene: 4. This clonotype has a handful of counts. The antigen is unknown. Material: PBMCs or a T cell subset sorted from them (not recorded which). The source of this sequence is an adult woman who had mild COVID-19 (a few samples of this study predate the infection). Cell type and time point are not known. The V call is TRBV6-5, the J call TRBJ1-2; 10 nucleotides align to TRBD1. The CDR3 sequence: CASSSWTGGNYGYTF. As DNA, the CDR3 is TGTGCCAGCAGTTCGTGGACAGGGGGGAACTATGGCTACACCTTC.